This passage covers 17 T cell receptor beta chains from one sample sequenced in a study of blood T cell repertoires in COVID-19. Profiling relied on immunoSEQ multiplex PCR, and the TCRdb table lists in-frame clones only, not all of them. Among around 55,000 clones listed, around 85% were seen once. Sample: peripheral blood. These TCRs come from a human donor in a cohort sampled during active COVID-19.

The CDR3 DNA follows: TGTGCCACCAGCAGTAGGGACTCTGCGCAGTATTTT. It specifies CATSSRDSAQYF. The chain recombines TRBV15 with TRBJ2-3, with D possibly matching TRBD2 (6 bases). Germline CDR1 and CDR2: LNHNV and YYDKDF (reference sequence). V lost 3 bases to trimming and J lost 10 bases, with 11 bases between them. The CDR3 has 12 amino acids.

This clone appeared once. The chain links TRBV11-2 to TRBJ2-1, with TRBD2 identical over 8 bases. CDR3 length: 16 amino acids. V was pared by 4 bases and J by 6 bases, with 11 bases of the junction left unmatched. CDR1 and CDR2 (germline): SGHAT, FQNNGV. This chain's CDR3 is CASSSPGREVTNEQFF. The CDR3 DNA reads TGTGCCAGCAGCTCTCCGGGGCGGGAGGTTACCAATGAGCAGTTCTTC.

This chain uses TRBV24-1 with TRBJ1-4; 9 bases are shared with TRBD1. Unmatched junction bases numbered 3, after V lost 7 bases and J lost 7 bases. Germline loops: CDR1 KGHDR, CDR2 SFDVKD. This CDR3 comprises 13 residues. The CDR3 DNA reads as TGTGCCACCAGCCCGGACAGGGGTGAAAAACTGTTTTTT. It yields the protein CATSPDRGEKLFF.

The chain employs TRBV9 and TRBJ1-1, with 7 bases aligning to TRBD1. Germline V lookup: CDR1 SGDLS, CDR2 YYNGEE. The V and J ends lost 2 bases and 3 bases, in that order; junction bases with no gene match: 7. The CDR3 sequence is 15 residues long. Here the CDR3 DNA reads TGTGCCAGCAGCGTCGAGATAGGGGGCTACACTGAAGCTTTCTTT. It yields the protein CASSVEIGGYTEAFF.

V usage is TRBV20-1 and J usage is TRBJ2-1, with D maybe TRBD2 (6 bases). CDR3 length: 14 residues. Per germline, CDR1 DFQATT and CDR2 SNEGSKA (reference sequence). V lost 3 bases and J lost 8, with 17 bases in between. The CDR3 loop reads CSASFRAGSHEQFF. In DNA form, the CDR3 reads TGCAGTGCTAGTTTTAGGGCGGGATCACATGAGCAGTTCTTC.

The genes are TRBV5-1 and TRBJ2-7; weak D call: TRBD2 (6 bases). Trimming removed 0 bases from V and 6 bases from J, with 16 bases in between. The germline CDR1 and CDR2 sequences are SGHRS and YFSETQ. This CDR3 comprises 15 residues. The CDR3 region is CASSLVGGTPVEQYF. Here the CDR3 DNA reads TGCGCCAGCAGCTTGGTGGGCGGGACCCCAGTCGAGCAGTACTTC.

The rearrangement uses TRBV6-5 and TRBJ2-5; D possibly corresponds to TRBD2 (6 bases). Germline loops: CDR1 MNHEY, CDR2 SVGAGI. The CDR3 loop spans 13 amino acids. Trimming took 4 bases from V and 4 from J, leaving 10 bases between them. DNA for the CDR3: TGTGCCAGCAGTTGGCGGAGGGGAGAGACCCAGTACTTC. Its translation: CASSWRRGETQYF.

CDR3 in DNA: TGTGCCAGCAGCCCCGGACAGGGGATAAGGGGCAAAAACATTCAGTACTTC. Amino acids: CASSPGQGIRGKNIQYF. This rearrangement joins TRBV11-2 to TRBJ2-4, with 9 nucleotides matching TRBD1. The V gene end was trimmed by 5 bases and the J gene end by 3 bases; junction bases not matched to a gene: 11. The CDR3 length is 17 residues. Germline V gene sequence: CDR1 SGHAT, CDR2 FQNNGV.

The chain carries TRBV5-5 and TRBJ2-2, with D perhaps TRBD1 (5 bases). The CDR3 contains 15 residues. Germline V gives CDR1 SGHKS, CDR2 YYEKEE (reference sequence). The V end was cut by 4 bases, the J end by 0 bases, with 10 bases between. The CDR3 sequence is CASSIEGANTGELFF. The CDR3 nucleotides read TGTGCCAGCAGCATTGAAGGGGCGAACACCGGGGAGCTGTTTTTT.

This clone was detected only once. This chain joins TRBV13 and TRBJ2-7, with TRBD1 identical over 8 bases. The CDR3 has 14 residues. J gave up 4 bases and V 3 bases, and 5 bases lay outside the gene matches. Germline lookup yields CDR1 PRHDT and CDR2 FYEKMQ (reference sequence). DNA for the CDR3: TGTGCCAGCAGCTTGGAGGGACAGGTTTACGAGCAGTACTTC. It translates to CASSLEGQVYEQYF.

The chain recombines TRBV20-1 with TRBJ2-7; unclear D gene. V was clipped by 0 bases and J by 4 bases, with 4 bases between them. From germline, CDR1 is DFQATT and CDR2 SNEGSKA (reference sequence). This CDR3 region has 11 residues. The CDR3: CSARDSYEQYF. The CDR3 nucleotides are TGCAGTGCTAGAGATAGTTACGAGCAGTACTTC.

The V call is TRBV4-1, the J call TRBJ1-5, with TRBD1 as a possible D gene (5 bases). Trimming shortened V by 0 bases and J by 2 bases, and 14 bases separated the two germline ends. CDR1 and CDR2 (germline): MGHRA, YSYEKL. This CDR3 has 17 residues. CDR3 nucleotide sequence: TGCGCCAGCAGCCAAGAAGGGACTCCAGTCGGCAATCAGCCCCAGCATTTT. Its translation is CASSQEGTPVGNQPQHF.

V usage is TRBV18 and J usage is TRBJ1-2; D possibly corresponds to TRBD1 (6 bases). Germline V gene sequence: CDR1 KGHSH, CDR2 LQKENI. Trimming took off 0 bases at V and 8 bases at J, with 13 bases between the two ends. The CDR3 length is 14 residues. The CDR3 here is CASSPPQGMEGYTF. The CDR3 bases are TGTGCCAGCTCACCACCCCAGGGGATGGAGGGCTACACCTTC. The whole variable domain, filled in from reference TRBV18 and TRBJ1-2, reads NAGVMQNPRHLVRRRGQEARLRCSPMKGHSHVYWYRQLPEEGLKFMVYLQKENIIDESGMPKERFSAEFPKEGPSILRIQQVVRGDSAAYFCASSPPQGMEGYTFGSGTRLTVV.

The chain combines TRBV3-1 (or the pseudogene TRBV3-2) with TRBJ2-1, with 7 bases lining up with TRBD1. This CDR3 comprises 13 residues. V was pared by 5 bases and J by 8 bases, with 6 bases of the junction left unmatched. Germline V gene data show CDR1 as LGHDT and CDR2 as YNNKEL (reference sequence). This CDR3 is CASSWGQFDEQFF. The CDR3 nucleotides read TGTGCCAGCAGCTGGGGACAGTTTGATGAGCAGTTCTTC.

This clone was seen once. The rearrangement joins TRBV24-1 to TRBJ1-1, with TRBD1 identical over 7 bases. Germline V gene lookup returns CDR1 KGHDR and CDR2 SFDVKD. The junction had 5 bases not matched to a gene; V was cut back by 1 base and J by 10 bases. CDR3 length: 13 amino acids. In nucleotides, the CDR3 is TGTGCCACCAGTGATTTAACAGGGGTTCGAGCTTTCTTT. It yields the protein CATSDLTGVRAFF.

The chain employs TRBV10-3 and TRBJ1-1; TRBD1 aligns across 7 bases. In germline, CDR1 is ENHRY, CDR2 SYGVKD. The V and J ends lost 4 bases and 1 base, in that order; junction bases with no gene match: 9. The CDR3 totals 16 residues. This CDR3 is CAISATGAGGNTEAFF. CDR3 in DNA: TGTGCCATCAGTGCTACTGGGGCAGGGGGGAACACTGAAGCTTTCTTT.

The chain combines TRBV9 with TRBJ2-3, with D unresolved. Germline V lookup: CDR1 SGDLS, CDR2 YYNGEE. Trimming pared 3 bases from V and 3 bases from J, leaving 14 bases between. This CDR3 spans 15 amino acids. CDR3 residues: CASSAAPVVTDTQYF. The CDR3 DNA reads TGTGCCAGCAGCGCTGCCCCGGTGGTGACAGATACGCAGTATTTT.